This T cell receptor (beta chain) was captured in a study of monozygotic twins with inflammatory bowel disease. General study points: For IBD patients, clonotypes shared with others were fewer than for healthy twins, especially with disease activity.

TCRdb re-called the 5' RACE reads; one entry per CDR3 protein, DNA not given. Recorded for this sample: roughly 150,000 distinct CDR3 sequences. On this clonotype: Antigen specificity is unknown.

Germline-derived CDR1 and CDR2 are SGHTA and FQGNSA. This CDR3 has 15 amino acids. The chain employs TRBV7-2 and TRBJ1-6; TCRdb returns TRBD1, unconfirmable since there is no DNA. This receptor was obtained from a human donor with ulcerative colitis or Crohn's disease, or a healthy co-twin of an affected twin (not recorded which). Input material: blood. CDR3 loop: CASTWTGGDNSPLHF. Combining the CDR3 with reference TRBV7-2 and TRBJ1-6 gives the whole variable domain GAGVSQSPSNKVTEKGKDVELRCDPISGHTALYWYRQSLGQGLEFLIYFQGNSAPDKSGLPSDRFSAERTGGSVSTLTIQRTQQEDSAVYLCASTWTGGDNSPLHFGNGTRLTVT.